A single sample is the source of the 21 T cell receptor beta chains below, sequenced in a study of T cell responses to AZD1222 COVID-19 vaccine. Repertoires were generated with immunoSEQ multiplex PCR, while TCRdb's copy carries only in-frame clones and drops some. Here the sample spans approximately 130,000 clones, more than 85% being singletons. Sequenced material: peripheral blood, taken on day 0 of AZD1222 vaccination. These receptor sequences come from an adult in good health.

The genes are TRBV5-6 and TRBJ1-4; D is possibly TRBD1 (5 bases). V lost 4 bases to trimming and J lost 8 bases, with 12 bases between them. Looked up from germline, CDR1 is SGHDT and CDR2 is YYEEEE. The CDR3 consists of 13 residues. CDR3 sequence reads: CASSLGTLEKLFF. In DNA, the CDR3 is TGTGCCAGCAGCCTTGGGACGCTAGAAAAACTGTTTTTT. Filled out from reference TRBV5-6 and TRBJ1-4, the complete variable domain reads DAGVTQSPTHLIKTRGQQVTLRCSPKSGHDTVSWYQQALGQGPQFIFQYYEEEERQRGNFPDRFSGHQFPNYSSELNVNALLLGDSALYLCASSLGTLEKLFFGSGTQLSVL.

V and J are TRBV19 and TRBJ1-5; unclear D gene. The germline V and J ends were trimmed by 3 bases and 2 bases, with 14 bases remaining between them. CDR3 length: 16 amino acids. Germline V gene data show CDR1 as LNHDA and CDR2 as SQIVND (reference sequence). The CDR3 DNA reads as TGTGCCAGTAGTATTCCCTTACGGGTGGGCAATCAGCCCCAGCATTTT. This sequence encodes CASSIPLRVGNQPQHF.

V is TRBV3-1 (or the pseudogene TRBV3-2) and J is TRBJ2-1, with D maybe TRBD1 (6 bases). The length of the CDR3 is 16 residues. Germline-derived CDR1 and CDR2 are LGHDT and YNNKEL (reference sequence). V lost 0 bases to trimming and J lost 6 bases, with 15 bases between them. As DNA, the CDR3 is TGTGCCAGCAGCCAAGATGGCAGGGGTGCCCCCAATGAGCAGTTCTTC. Protein product: CASSQDGRGAPNEQFF.

V gene TRBV30 combines with J gene TRBJ1-2; D ambiguous. With 7 bases removed from V and 2 bases from J, the gap between germline ends came to 11 bases. The CDR3 runs to 12 residues. Looked up from germline, CDR1 is GTSNPN and CDR2 is SVGIG (reference sequence). The CDR3 region has the DNA TGTGCCTACGGGGTTATCAACTATGGCTACACCTTC. It codes for CAYGVINYGYTF.

The rearrangement uses TRBV13 and TRBJ1-1; possible D gene TRBD1, 6 bases. Trimming pared 5 bases from V and 4 bases from J, leaving 17 bases between. Per the germline V gene, CDR1 is PRHDT and CDR2 is FYEKMQ (reference sequence). CDR3 size: 15 residues. The CDR3 here is CASSRDRRWSTEAFF. The CDR3 DNA reads as TGTGCCAGCAGCCGCGACAGGAGATGGAGCACTGAAGCTTTCTTT.

The gene calls are TRBV6-5 and TRBJ1-5, with TRBD1 matching 9 bases. Per the germline V gene, CDR1 is MNHEY and CDR2 is SVGAGI. Trimming at V came to 8 bases and at J to 9 bases, leaving 5 bases not matched to a gene. This CDR3 has 12 residues. The DNA of the CDR3 is TGTGCCAGCCGGACAGGGGATCGGCCCCAGCATTTT. Translated, it gives CASRTGDRPQHF.

V and J are TRBV19 and TRBJ2-1, with 7 bases that match TRBD1. This CDR3 spans 15 amino acids. V lost 1 base, J lost 6 bases, and 6 bases stayed unmatched. Germline lookup yields CDR1 LNHDA and CDR2 SQIVND (reference sequence). CDR3 DNA sequence: TGTGCCAGTAGTATAGGGGGCAGGGGGATCAATGAGCAGTTCTTC. Translation: CASSIGGRGINEQFF.

The chain carries TRBV3-1 (or the pseudogene TRBV3-2) and TRBJ2-2; no reliable D call. The CDR3 extends over 16 amino acids. The germline V gene encodes CDR1 LGHDT and CDR2 YNNKEL (reference sequence). Trimming cost V 5 bases and J 4 bases, with 17 bases left between them. In nucleotides, the CDR3 is TGTGCCAGCAGCACCCCTCCCGCAGCGAGCACCGGGGAGCTGTTTTTT. Translated, it gives CASSTPPAASTGELFF.

V usage is TRBV28 and J usage is TRBJ1-4; D is uncertain. CDR1 is MDHEN and CDR2 is SYDVKM in the germline V gene. This CDR3 is 12 amino acids long. Trimming took 11 bases from V and 2 from J, leaving 9 bases between them. In DNA, the CDR3 is TGTGCCTCGGTGGGCACTAATGAAAAACTGTTTTTT. It is translated as CASVGTNEKLFF.

The chain uses TRBV9 and TRBJ2-5, with 7 bases that match TRBD2. J lost 4 bases, V lost 4 bases, and 13 bases had no gene match. This CDR3 spans 16 amino acids. Germline CDR1 is SGDLS and CDR2 is YYNGEE. CDR3 protein: CASSSGLGVIGETQYF. CDR3 coding DNA: TGTGCCAGCAGCTCCGGACTAGGGGTTATTGGAGAGACCCAGTACTTC.

The genes are TRBV10-3 and TRBJ1-5; 8 nucleotides agree with TRBD1. V trimming: 3 bases; J trimming: 6 bases; junction bases outside the gene matches: 7. The length of the CDR3 is 15 residues. In germline, CDR1 is ENHRY, CDR2 SYGVKD. The CDR3 DNA reads TGTGCCATCAGTGACGGACAGGGTTTTGCTCAGCCCCAGCATTTT. Its protein is CAISDGQGFAQPQHF.

This clone was seen only once. The chain couples TRBV30 to TRBJ1-5; D remains unclear. This CDR3 is 13 amino acids long. The V end lost 2 bases, the J end lost 0 bases, and 5 bases lay between the germline ends. Germline values: CDR1 GTSNPN, CDR2 SVGIG (reference sequence). This chain's CDR3 is CAWSWDSNQPQHF. CDR3 bases: TGTGCCTGGAGTTGGGATAGCAATCAGCCCCAGCATTTT.

This clone has more than one count but fewer than ten. The chain links TRBV19 to TRBJ2-2, with 9 bases fitting TRBD2. CDR3 length: 16 amino acids. With 6 bases clipped from V and 3 bases from J, the junction kept 8 bases outside the gene matches. Germline V gene data show CDR1 as LNHDA and CDR2 as SQIVND (reference sequence). The CDR3, as DNA: TGTGCCAGTAGGATAAGTGCGGGAGGGGACACCGGGGAGCTGTTTTTT. Protein sequence: CASRISAGGDTGELFF.

The V call is TRBV27, the J call TRBJ1-1; possible D gene TRBD1, 5 bases. Germline lookup yields CDR1 MNHEY and CDR2 SMNVEV (reference sequence). CDR3 length equals 15 residues. V lost 8 bases to trimming and J lost 4 bases, with 20 bases between them. This CDR3 reads CASSSPRVGGTEAFF. Written as DNA, the CDR3 is TGTGCCAGCTCATCACCCCGAGTCGGGGGCACTGAAGCTTTCTTT.

This clone appeared once. V and J are TRBV5-4 and TRBJ2-7; D uncertain. With 4 bases removed from V and 8 bases from J, the gap between germline ends came to 19 bases. The germline CDR1 and CDR2 sequences are SGHNT and YYREEE (reference sequence). The CDR3 has 14 amino acids. DNA for the CDR3: TGTGCCAGCAGCCCTCGCGAGAACCCGTCCCAGCAGTACTTC. Translation gives CASSPRENPSQQYF.

The chain employs TRBV5-8 and TRBJ1-3; D ambiguous. In germline, CDR1 is SGHTS, CDR2 YDEGEE. The ends were cut back, 1 base at V and 4 bases at J, with 6 bases in the middle. CDR3 length: 13 amino acids. The CDR3 DNA follows: TGTGCCAGCAGCTTGTTCCCGGGAAACACCATATATTTT. Its protein product is CASSLFPGNTIYF. Combining the CDR3 with reference TRBV5-8 and TRBJ1-3 gives the whole variable domain EAGVTQSPTHLIKTRGQQATLRCSPISGHTSVYWYQQALGLGLQFLLWYDEGEERNRGNFPPRFSGRQFPNYSSELNVNALELEDSALYLCASSLFPGNTIYFGEGSWLTVV.

V and J are TRBV19 and TRBJ1-2; TRBD1 might be the D (5 bases). Germline V gives CDR1 LNHDA, CDR2 SQIVND (reference sequence). The CDR3 sequence is 14 residues long. With 4 bases removed from V and 1 base from J, the gap between germline ends came to 10 bases. The CDR3 nucleotides read TGTGCCAGTAGTACGACAGCGAATAACTATGGCTACACCTTC. The encoded protein is CASSTTANNYGYTF.

CDR3 DNA: TGTGCCAGTAGTAGTCAGGGTATTACTGAAGCTTTCTTT. Its protein product is CASSSQGITEAFF. The gene calls are TRBV19 and TRBJ1-1; perhaps TRBD1 as D (5 bases). There are 13 residues in the CDR3. CDR1 is LNHDA and CDR2 is SQIVND in the germline V gene (reference sequence). V lost 4 bases and J lost 5, with 11 bases in between.

The chain employs TRBV7-9 and TRBJ2-7; D may be TRBD2 (6 bases). Germline CDR1 and CDR2: SEHNR and FQNEAQ (reference sequence). The CDR3 consists of 14 residues. Trimming removed 6 bases at V and 3 bases at J, with 15 bases between. The CDR3 nucleotides are TGTGCCAGCAGTTCCCCCGGCGGGATCTACGAGCAGTACTTC. Its translation: CASSSPGGIYEQYF.

This clone was seen just once. The chain has TRBV7-2 and TRBJ2-3, with 11 bases aligning to TRBD2. The CDR3 has 17 amino acids. Germline values: CDR1 SGHTA, CDR2 FQGNSA. V was clipped by 4 bases and J by 4 bases; unmatched bases: 10. Written as DNA, the CDR3 is TGTGCCAGCAGCTATCCGACTAGCGGGATTCCCCCAGATACGCAGTATTTT. It is translated as CASSYPTSGIPPDTQYF.

V and J are TRBV11-2 and TRBJ1-2; no reliable D call. The CDR3 sequence is 15 residues long. V lost 0 bases to trimming and J lost 3 bases, with 11 bases between them. CDR1 is SGHAT and CDR2 is FQNNGV in the germline V gene. The CDR3 DNA sequence: TGTGCCAGCAGCTTAGATTGGGGAGGGTACTATGGCTACACCTTC. Its protein is CASSLDWGGYYGYTF. Full variable domain (missing parts from reference TRBV11-2 and TRBJ1-2): EAGVAQSPRYKIIEKRQSVAFWCNPISGHATLYWYQQILGQGPKLLIQFQNNGVVDDSQLPKDRFSAERLKGVDSTLKIQPAKLEDSAVYLCASSLDWGGYYGYTFGSGTRLTVV.